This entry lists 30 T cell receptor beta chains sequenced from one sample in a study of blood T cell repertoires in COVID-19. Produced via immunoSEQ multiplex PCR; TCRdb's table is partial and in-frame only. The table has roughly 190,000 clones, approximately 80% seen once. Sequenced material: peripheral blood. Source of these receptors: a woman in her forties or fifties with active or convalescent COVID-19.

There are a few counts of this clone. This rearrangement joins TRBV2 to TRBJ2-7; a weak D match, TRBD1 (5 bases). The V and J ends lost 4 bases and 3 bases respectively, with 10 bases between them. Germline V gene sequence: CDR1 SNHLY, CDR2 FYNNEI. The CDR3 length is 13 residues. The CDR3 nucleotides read TGTGCCAGCAGTGGGATAGGGGACTACGAGCAGTACTTC. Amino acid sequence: CASSGIGDYEQYF. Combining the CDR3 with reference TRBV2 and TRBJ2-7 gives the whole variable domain EPEVTQTPSHQVTQMGQEVILRCVPISNHLYFYWYRQILGQKVEFLVSFYNNEISEKSEIFDDQFSVERPDGSNFTLKIRSTKLEDSAMYFCASSGIGDYEQYFGPGTRLTVT.

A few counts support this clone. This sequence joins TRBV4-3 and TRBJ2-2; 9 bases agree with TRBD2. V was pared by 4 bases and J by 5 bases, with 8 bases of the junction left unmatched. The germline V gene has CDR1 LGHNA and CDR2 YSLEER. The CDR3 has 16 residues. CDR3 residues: CASSLNSGSYTGELFF. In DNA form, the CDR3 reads TGCGCCAGCAGCCTAAATAGCGGGAGTTATACCGGGGAGCTGTTTTTT.

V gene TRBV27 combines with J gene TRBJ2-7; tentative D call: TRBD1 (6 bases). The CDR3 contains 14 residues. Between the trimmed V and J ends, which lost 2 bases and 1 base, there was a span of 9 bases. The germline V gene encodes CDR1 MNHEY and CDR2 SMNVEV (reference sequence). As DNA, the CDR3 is TGTGCCAGCAGTTTACGTCAGGGGTCCTACGAGCAGTACTTC. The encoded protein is CASSLRQGSYEQYF.

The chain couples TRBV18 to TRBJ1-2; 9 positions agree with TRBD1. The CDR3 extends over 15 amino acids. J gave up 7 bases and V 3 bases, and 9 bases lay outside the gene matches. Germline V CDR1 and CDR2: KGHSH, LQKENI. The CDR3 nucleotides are TGTGCCAGCTCACCTGACCGACAGGGGGAGAGTGGCTACACCTTC. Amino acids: CASSPDRQGESGYTF.

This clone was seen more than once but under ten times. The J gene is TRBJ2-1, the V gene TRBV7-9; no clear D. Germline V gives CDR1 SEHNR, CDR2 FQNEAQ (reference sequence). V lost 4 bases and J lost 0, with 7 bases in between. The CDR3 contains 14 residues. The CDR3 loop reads CASSSLSSYNEQFF. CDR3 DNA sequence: TGTGCCAGCAGCTCCCTAAGCTCCTACAATGAGCAGTTCTTC.

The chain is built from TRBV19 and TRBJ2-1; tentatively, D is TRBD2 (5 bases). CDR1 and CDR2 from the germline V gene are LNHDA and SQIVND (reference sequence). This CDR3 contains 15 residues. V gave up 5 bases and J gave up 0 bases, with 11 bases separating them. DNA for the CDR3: TGTGCCAGTAGTGTGTCGGGGAGCTCCTACAATGAGCAGTTCTTC. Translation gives CASSVSGSSYNEQFF.

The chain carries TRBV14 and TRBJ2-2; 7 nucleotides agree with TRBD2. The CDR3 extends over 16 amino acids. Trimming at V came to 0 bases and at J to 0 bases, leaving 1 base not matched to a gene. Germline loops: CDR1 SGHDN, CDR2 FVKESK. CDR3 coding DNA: TGTGCCAGCAGCCAAGATGCGGGGGCGAACACCGGGGAGCTGTTTTTT. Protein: CASSQDAGANTGELFF.

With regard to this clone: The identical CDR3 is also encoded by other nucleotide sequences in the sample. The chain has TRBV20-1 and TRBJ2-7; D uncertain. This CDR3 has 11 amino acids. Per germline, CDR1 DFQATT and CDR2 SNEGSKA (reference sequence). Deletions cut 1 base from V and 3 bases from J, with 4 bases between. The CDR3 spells CSARGSYEQYF. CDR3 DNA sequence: TGCAGTGCTAGAGGTAGCTACGAGCAGTACTTC.

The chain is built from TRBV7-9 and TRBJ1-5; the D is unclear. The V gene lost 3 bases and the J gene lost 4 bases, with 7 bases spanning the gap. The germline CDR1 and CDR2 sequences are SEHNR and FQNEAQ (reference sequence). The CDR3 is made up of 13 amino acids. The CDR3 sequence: CASSFEGNQPQHF. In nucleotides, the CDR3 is TGTGCCAGCAGCTTTGAGGGTAATCAGCCCCAGCATTTT.

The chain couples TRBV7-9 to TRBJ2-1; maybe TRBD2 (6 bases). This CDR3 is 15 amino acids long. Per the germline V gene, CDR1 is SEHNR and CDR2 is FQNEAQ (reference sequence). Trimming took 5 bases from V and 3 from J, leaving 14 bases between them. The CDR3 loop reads CASSAEGRIYNEQFF. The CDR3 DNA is TGTGCCAGCAGCGCGGAGGGGAGGATCTACAATGAGCAGTTCTTC.

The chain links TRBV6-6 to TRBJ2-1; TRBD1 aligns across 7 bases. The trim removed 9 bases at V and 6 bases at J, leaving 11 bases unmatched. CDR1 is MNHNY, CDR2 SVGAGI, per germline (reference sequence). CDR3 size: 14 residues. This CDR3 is CASLNRGLGNEQFF. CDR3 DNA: TGTGCCAGTTTAAACAGGGGTCTCGGCAATGAGCAGTTCTTC.

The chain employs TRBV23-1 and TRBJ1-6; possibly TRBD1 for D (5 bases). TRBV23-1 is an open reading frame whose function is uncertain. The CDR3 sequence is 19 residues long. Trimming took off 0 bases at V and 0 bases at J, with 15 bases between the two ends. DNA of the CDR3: TGCGCCAGCAGTCAATCGTTGAGGCAGGGAAGCTCCTATAATTCACCCCTCCACTTT. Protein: CASSQSLRQGSSYNSPLHF.

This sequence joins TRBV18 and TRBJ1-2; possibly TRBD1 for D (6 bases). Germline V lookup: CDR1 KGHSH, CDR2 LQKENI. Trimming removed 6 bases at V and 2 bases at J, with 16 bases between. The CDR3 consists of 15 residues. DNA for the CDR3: TGTGCCAGCTCGCCAGGGGCCAGGTCGAACTATGGCTACACCTTC. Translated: CASSPGARSNYGYTF. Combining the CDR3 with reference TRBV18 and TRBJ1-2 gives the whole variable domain NAGVMQNPRHLVRRRGQEARLRCSPMKGHSHVYWYRQLPEEGLKFMVYLQKENIIDESGMPKERFSAEFPKEGPSILRIQQVVRGDSAAYFCASSPGARSNYGYTFGSGTRLTVV.

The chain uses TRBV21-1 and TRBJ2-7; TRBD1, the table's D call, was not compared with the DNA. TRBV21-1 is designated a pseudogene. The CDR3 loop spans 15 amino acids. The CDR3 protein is CASSRRDRGSYEQYF. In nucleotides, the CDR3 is TGTGCCAGCAGCCGCCGGGACAGGGGATCCTACGAGCAGTACTTC.

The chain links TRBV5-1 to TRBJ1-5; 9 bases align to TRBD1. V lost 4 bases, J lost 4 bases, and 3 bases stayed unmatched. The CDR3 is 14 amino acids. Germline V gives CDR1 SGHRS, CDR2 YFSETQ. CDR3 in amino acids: CASSTTGGNQPQHF. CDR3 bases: TGCGCCAGCAGCACGACAGGGGGGAATCAGCCCCAGCATTTT.

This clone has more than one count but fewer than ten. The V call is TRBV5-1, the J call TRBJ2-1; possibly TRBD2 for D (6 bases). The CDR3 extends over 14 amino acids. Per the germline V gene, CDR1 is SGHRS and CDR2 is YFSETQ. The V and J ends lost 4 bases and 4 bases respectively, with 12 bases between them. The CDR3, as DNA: TGCGCCAGCAGCATTAGCGGACCGTACAATGAGCAGTTCTTC. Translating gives CASSISGPYNEQFF.

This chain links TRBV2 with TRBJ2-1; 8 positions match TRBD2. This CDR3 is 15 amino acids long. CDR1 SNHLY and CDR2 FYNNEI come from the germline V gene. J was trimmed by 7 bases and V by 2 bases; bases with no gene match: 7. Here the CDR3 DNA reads TGTGCCAGCAGTGAAACCGGGAGGGCTAGGAATGAGCAGTTCTTC. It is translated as CASSETGRARNEQFF.

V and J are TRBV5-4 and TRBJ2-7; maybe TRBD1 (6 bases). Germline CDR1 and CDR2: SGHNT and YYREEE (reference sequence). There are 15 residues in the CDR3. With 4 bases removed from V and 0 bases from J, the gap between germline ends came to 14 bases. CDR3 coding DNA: TGTGCCAGCAGCATTGACAGGACGATCTCCTACGAGCAGTACTTC. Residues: CASSIDRTISYEQYF. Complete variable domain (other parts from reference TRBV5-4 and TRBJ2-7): ETGVTQSPTHLIKTRGQQVTLRCSSQSGHNTVSWYQQALGQGPQFIFQYYREEENGRGNFPPRFSGLQFPNYSSELNVNALELDDSALYLCASSIDRTISYEQYFGPGTRLTVT.

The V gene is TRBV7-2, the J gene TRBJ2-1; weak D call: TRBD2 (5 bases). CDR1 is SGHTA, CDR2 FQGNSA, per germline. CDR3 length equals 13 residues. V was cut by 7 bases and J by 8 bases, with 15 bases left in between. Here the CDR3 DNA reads TGTGCCAGCACCGAACTAGTAATCCATGAGCAGTTCTTC. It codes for CASTELVIHEQFF.

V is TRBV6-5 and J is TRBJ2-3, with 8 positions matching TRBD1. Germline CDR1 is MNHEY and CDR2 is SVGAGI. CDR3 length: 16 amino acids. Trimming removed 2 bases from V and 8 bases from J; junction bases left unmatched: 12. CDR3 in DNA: TGTGCCAGCAGTTACGCTACAGGGGGTGGGGCCCTTACGCAGTATTTT. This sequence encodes CASSYATGGGALTQYF.

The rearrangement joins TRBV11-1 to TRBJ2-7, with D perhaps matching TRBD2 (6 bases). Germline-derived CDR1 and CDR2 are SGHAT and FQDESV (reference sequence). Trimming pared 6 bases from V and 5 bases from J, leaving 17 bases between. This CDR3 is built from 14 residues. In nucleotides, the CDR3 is TGTGCCAGCAGTCTAGGGAGGATATCCCACGAGCAGTACTTC. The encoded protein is CASSLGRISHEQYF.

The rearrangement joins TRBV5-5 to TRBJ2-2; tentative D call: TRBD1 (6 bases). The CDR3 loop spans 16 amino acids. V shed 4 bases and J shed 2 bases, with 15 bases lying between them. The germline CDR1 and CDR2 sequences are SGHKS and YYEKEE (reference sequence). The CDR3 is CASSLNRVVNTGELFF. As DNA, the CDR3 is TGTGCCAGCAGCCTTAACAGGGTGGTTAACACCGGGGAGCTGTTTTTT.

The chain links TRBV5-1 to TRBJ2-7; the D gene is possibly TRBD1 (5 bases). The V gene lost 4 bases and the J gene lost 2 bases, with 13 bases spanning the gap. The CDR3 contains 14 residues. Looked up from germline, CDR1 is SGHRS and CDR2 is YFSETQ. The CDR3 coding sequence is TGCGCCAGCAGCCCCTGGACACCTACCTACGAGCAGTACTTC. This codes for CASSPWTPTYEQYF.

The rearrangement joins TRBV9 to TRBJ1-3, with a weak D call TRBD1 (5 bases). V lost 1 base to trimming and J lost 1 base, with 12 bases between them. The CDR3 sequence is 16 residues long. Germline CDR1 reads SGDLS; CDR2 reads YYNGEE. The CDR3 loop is CASSVFQGRSGNTIYF. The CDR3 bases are TGTGCCAGCAGCGTATTCCAGGGTAGATCTGGAAACACCATATATTTT.

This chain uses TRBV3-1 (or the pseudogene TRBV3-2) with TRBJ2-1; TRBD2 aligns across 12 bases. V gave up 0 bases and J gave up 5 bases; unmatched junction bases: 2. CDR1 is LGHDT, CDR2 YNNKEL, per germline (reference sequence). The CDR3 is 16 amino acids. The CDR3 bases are TGTGCCAGCAGCCAAGATCGACTAGCGGGGGACAATGAGCAGTTCTTC. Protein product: CASSQDRLAGDNEQFF.

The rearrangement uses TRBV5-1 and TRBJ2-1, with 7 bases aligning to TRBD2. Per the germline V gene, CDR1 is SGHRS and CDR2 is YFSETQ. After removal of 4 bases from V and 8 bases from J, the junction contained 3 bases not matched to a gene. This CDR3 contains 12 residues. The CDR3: CASSGTSDEQFF. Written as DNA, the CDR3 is TGCGCCAGCAGCGGTACTAGCGATGAGCAGTTCTTC. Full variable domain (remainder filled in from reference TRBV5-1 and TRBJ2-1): KAGVTQTPRYLIKTRGQQVTLSCSPISGHRSVSWYQQTPGQGLQFLFEYFSETQRNKGNFPGRFSGRQFSNSRSEMNVSTLELGDSALYLCASSGTSDEQFFGPGTRLTVL.

This chain's CDR3 is CASSKRMFRIQGRFSGNTIYF. Here the CDR3 DNA reads TGTGCCAGCAGCAAACGGATGTTCCGAATACAGGGGCGCTTCTCTGGAAACACCATATATTTT. This chain connects TRBV21-1 to TRBJ1-3; the listed D gene, TRBD1, was not tested against the DNA. TRBV21-1 represents a pseudogene. The CDR3 length is 21 residues.

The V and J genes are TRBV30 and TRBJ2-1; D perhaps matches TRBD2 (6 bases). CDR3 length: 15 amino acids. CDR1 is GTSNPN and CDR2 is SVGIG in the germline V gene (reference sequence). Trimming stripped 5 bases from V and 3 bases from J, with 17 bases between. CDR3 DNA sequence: TGTGCCTGGGGTTCCGGGACTTTTGTCTACAATGAGCAGTTCTTC. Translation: CAWGSGTFVYNEQFF.

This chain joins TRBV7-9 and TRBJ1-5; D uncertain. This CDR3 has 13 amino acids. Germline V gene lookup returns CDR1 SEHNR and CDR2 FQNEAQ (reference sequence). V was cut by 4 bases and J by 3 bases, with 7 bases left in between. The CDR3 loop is CASSSMANQPQHF. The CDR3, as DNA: TGTGCCAGCAGCTCAATGGCCAATCAGCCCCAGCATTTT.

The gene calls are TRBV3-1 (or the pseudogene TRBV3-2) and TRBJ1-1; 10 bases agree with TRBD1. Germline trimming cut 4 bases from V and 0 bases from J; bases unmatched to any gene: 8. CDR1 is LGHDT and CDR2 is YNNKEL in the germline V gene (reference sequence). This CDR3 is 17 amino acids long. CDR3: CASSPYDRGRVNTEAFF. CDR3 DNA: TGTGCCAGCAGCCCCTACGACAGGGGGCGCGTGAACACTGAAGCTTTCTTT.